The text below deals with one T cell receptor beta chain. This record belongs to a study of radiotherapy plus CTLA-4 blockade in lung cancer. V shed 3 bases and J 8 bases; nucleotides not matched to a gene: 8. The germline gives CDR1 SGDLS, CDR2 YYNGEE. The CDR3 is 15 residues long. Assay used: immunoSEQ multiplex PCR; TCRdb lists only in-frame clones, some missing. The sample contains 90,000 or so clones, roughly 87% of which appear only once. Here the sequenced sample was peripheral blood, taken from a patient treated with radiotherapy plus ipilimumab. The sequence came from a human donor with non-small cell lung cancer who had stable disease on radiotherapy plus ipilimumab. V and J are TRBV9 and TRBJ2-1; 10 positions match TRBD2. DNA for the CDR3: TGTGCCAGCAGCGCCAGCGGGGGGGCCTGGGATGAGCAGTTCTTC. This codes for CASSASGGAWDEQFF.